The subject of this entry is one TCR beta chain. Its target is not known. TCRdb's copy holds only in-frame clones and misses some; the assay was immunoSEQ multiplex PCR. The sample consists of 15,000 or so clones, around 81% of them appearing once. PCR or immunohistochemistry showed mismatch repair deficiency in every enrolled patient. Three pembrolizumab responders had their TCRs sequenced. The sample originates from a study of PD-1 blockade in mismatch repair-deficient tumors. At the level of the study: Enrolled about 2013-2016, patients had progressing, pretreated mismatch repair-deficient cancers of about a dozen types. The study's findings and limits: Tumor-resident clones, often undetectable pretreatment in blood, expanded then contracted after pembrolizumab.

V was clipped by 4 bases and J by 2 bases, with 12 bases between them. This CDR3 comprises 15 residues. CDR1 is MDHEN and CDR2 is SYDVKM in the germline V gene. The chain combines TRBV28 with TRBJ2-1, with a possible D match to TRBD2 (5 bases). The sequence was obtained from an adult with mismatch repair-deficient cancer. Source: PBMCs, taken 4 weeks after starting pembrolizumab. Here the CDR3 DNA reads TGTGCCAGCAGTTCCGCCGGGGTAACCTACAATGAGCAGTTCTTC. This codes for CASSSAGVTYNEQFF.